This T cell receptor beta chain emerged from a study of cytomegalovirus exposure and HLA in healthy donors. The PCR used 60 Vbeta and 13 Jbeta primers. This table comes from immunoSEQ multiplex PCR, and its TCRdb copy is limited to in-frame clones, with some not included. Here the sample spans over 150,000 clones, about 82% being singletons. Unrecorded immune exposure was likely among donors, who were nominally healthy when sampled. Germline values: CDR1 SGHTA, CDR2 FQGNSA. CDR3 length equals 13 residues. V dropped 5 bases and J dropped 8 bases, with 15 bases sitting between them. This receptor was identified in a woman in her 30s in good health and CMV-seropositive. Sequenced material: PBMCs. This rearrangement joins TRBV7-2 to TRBJ1-2; maybe TRBD1 (5 bases). This chain's CDR3 is CASSPGRSLGYTF. The CDR3, as DNA: TGTGCCAGCAGCCCAGGGCGGTCCCTGGGCTACACCTTC.